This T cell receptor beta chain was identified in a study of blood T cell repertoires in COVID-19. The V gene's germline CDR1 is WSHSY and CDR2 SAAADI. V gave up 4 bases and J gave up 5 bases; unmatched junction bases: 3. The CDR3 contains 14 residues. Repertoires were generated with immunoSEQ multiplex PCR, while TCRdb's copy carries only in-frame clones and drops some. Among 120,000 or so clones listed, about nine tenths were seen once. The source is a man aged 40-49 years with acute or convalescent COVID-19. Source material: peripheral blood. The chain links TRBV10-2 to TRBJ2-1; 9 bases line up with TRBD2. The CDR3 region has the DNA TGCGCCAGCAGTGTCGAGCGGGGGGACAATGAGCAGTTCTTC. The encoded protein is CASSVERGDNEQFF.